This T cell receptor (beta chain) is from a study of cytomegalovirus exposure and HLA in healthy donors. Overall study context: A later analysis reported the 120 or so validation repertoires used the same platform as the approximately 700 first-cohort repertoires. Whole-study results and caveats: Confirmation in vitro established that a few CMV-associated chains were specific for CMV antigens.

Only in-frame clones appear in the TCRdb table, and some are missing; sequencing was by immunoSEQ multiplex PCR. Here the sample spans under 200,000 clones, 80% to 90% being singletons. This clone has just a few counts. Its antigen is still unknown. The germline V gene encodes CDR1 SGDLS and CDR2 YYNGEE. The CDR3 has 13 amino acids. The germline V and J ends were trimmed by 2 bases and 1 base, with 6 bases remaining between them. The chain couples TRBV9 to TRBJ1-1; D remains unclear. The clonotype originates from a woman in her twenties or thirties in good health and CMV-seronegative. Sequenced sample: PBMCs. CDR3 coding DNA: TGTGCCAGCAGCGTTTCGGGGAACACTGAAGCTTTCTTT. Protein product: CASSVSGNTEAFF.